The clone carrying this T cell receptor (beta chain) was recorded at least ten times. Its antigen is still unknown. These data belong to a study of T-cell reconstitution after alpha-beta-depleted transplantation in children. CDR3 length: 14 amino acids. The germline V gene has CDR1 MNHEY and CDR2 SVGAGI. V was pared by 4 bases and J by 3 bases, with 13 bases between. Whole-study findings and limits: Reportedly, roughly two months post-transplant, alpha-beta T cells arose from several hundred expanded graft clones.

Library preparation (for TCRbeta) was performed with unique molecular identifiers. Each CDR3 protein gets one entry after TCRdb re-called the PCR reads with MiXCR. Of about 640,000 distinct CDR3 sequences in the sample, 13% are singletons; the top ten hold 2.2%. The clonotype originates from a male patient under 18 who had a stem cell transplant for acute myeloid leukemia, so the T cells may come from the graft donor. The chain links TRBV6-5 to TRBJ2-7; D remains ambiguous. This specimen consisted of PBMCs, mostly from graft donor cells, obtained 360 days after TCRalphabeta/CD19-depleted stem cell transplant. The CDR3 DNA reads TGTGCCAGCAGTTTCGGCGGCTTGGTCTACGAGCAGTACTTC. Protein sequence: CASSFGGLVYEQYF.